Listed below are T cell receptor beta chains from one sample, sequenced in a study of cytomegalovirus exposure and HLA in healthy donors. Repertoires were generated with immunoSEQ multiplex PCR, while TCRdb's copy carries only in-frame clones and drops some. This table holds 100,000 to 150,000 clones. The sample was PBMCs. The source of these receptors is a man in his thirties or forties in good health and CMV-seronegative. Both conserved end residues are part of each CDR3. Fields, in order: J gene, V gene, D gene, CDR3 DNA, CDR3 protein. A D gene is named only where the DNA matches it firmly.

J gene: TRBJ2-5; V gene: TRBV11-1; D gene: -; CDR3 DNA: TGTGCCAGCAGCGAAGAGGGCGGAGAGACCCAGTACTTC; CDR3 protein: CASSEEGGETQYF
J gene: TRBJ2-1; V gene: TRBV6-4; D gene: TRBD2; CDR3 DNA: TGTGCCAGCAGTGTAACGGTGGCTAGCGGGAGGGATGAGCAGTTCTTC; CDR3 protein: CASSVTVASGRDEQFF
J gene: TRBJ2-3; V gene: TRBV10-3; D gene: -; CDR3 DNA: TGTGCCATTGGGGGGAAGAGGGGAACAGATACGCAGTATTTT; CDR3 protein: CAIGGKRGTDTQYF
J gene: TRBJ1-2; V gene: TRBV7-2; D gene: -; CDR3 DNA: TGTGCCAGCAGCTTAAACGGTGGGGGGTCGGACTATGGCTACACCTTC; CDR3 protein: CASSLNGGGSDYGYTF
J gene: TRBJ1-5; V gene: TRBV2; D gene: -; CDR3 DNA: TGTGCCAGCCAACAGGGCCCCAATCAGCCCCAGCATTTT; CDR3 protein: CASQQGPNQPQHF
J gene: TRBJ2-7; V gene: TRBV30; D gene: -; CDR3 DNA: TGTGCCTGGACCTCAGAAATCTACGAGCAGTACTTC; CDR3 protein: CAWTSEIYEQYF
J gene: TRBJ2-1; V gene: TRBV11-2; D gene: TRBD1; CDR3 DNA: TGTGCCAGCAGCTGGGACAGGCTGAACTACAATGAGCAGTTCTTC; CDR3 protein: CASSWDRLNYNEQFF
J gene: TRBJ2-7; V gene: TRBV7-3; D gene: TRBD2; CDR3 DNA: TGTGCCAGCAGTTGGAGCGGGAGCGGGAGCTCCTACGAGCAGTACTTC; CDR3 protein: CASSWSGSGSSYEQYF
J gene: TRBJ1-1; V gene: TRBV27; D gene: TRBD1; CDR3 DNA: TGTGCCAGCAGTAACCGACCGGGACAGGGACTGGAAGCTTTCTTT; CDR3 protein: CASSNRPGQGLEAFF
J gene: TRBJ1-6; V gene: TRBV30; D gene: -; CDR3 DNA: TGTGCCTGGAGTGAACCGGACAGTACTAATTCACCCCTCCACTTT; CDR3 protein: CAWSEPDSTNSPLHF
J gene: TRBJ1-1; V gene: TRBV10-1; D gene: TRBD1; CDR3 DNA: TGCGCCAGCAGTAAACAGACGACAGGGGTCGGCGCTGAAGCTTTCTTT; CDR3 protein: CASSKQTTGVGAEAFF
J gene: TRBJ2-7; V gene: TRBV7-9; D gene: TRBD2; CDR3 DNA: TGTGCCAGCAGCGGCCAAGGGGAGGGTCGAAGCTCCTACGAGCAGTACTTC; CDR3 protein: CASSGQGEGRSSYEQYF
J gene: TRBJ1-5; V gene: TRBV28; D gene: TRBD1; CDR3 DNA: TGTGCCAGCAGTTCCACCACCGGGACAGGGGCCCAGCCCCAGCATTTT; CDR3 protein: CASSSTTGTGAQPQHF
J gene: TRBJ2-7; V gene: TRBV9; D gene: -; CDR3 DNA: TGTGCCAGCAGCGTAGGACTAGGCTACGAGCAGTACTTC; CDR3 protein: CASSVGLGYEQYF
J gene: TRBJ2-7; V gene: TRBV7-3; D gene: -; CDR3 DNA: TGTGCCAGCAGCTTATCTGGGGGAGGAGGACACGAGCAGTACTTC; CDR3 protein: CASSLSGGGGHEQYF
J gene: TRBJ2-2; V gene: TRBV10-2; D gene: TRBD2; CDR3 DNA: TGCGCCAGCAGGGGACTAGCGGGGGGAGATCACACCGGGGAGCTGTTTTTT; CDR3 protein: CASRGLAGGDHTGELFF
J gene: TRBJ2-2; V gene: TRBV28; D gene: -; CDR3 DNA: TGTGCCAGCGAAGGGGGTCAGGTGAACACCGGGGAGCTGTTTTTT; CDR3 protein: CASEGGQVNTGELFF
J gene: TRBJ2-1; V gene: TRBV4-2; D gene: TRBD2; CDR3 DNA: TGTGCCAGCAGCTCCCCCTCGGCCCTAGCGGGCCCCGAGGAGCAGTTCTTC; CDR3 protein: CASSSPSALAGPEEQFF
J gene: TRBJ2-5; V gene: TRBV27; D gene: TRBD2; CDR3 DNA: TGTGCCAGCAGTCCCGGACTAGCGGGAGTCCCTTCGCGGGAGACCCAGTACTTC; CDR3 protein: CASSPGLAGVPSRETQYF
J gene: TRBJ1-3; V gene: TRBV5-1; D gene: -; CDR3 DNA: TGCGCCAGCTCACAGGGTTCATCTGGAAACACCATATATTTT; CDR3 protein: CASSQGSSGNTIYF
J gene: TRBJ2-5; V gene: TRBV28; D gene: TRBD2; CDR3 DNA: TGTGCCAGCAGTTTGACTAGCGGAGAGACCCAGTACTTC; CDR3 protein: CASSLTSGETQYF
J gene: TRBJ1-6; V gene: TRBV30; D gene: TRBD1; CDR3 DNA: TGTGCCTGGACTTACAGGGGGCGAAATTCACCCCTCCACTTT; CDR3 protein: CAWTYRGRNSPLHF
J gene: TRBJ2-3; V gene: TRBV5-1; D gene: TRBD2; CDR3 DNA: TGCGCCAGCAGCTTGGGGACTAGCGGGAGCACAGATACGCAGTATTTT; CDR3 protein: CASSLGTSGSTDTQYF
J gene: TRBJ1-4; V gene: TRBV5-1; D gene: -; CDR3 DNA: TGCGCCAGCAGCTTGGACGGGGGGCGCAAACTGTTTTTT; CDR3 protein: CASSLDGGRKLFF
J gene: TRBJ2-1; V gene: TRBV30; D gene: TRBD2; CDR3 DNA: TGTGCCTGGAGTAGTTTAGCGGGCATCCAGGGTGAGCAGTTCTTC; CDR3 protein: CAWSSLAGIQGEQFF
J gene: TRBJ1-1; V gene: TRBV19; D gene: TRBD1; CDR3 DNA: TGTGCCAGTAGTTCGCGGACAGGTGAAGCTTTCTTT; CDR3 protein: CASSSRTGEAFF
J gene: TRBJ2-1; V gene: TRBV18; D gene: -; CDR3 DNA: TGTGCCAGCTCACCGGGCTATCAGAGCTCCTACAATGAGCAGTTCTTC; CDR3 protein: CASSPGYQSSYNEQFF
J gene: TRBJ1-5; V gene: TRBV27; D gene: TRBD1; CDR3 DNA: TGTGCCAGCAGTTTACAGGGGGGAAATCAGCCCCAGCATTTT; CDR3 protein: CASSLQGGNQPQHF
J gene: TRBJ2-3; V gene: TRBV9; D gene: TRBD2; CDR3 DNA: TGTGCCAGCAGCCCCTCCACTAGCGGTATTTTTAGCACAGATACGCAGTATTTT; CDR3 protein: CASSPSTSGIFSTDTQYF
J gene: TRBJ2-2; V gene: TRBV5-1; D gene: TRBD2; CDR3 DNA: TGCGCCAGCAGCTTGCGGTCCCCTTCTAGCGGGAGTTCCACCGGGGAGCTGTTTTTT; CDR3 protein: CASSLRSPSSGSSTGELFF
J gene: TRBJ2-5; V gene: TRBV11-2; D gene: TRBD1; CDR3 DNA: TGTGCCAGCAGCTTGGACAGGGCCCAAGGGACCCAGTACTTC; CDR3 protein: CASSLDRAQGTQYF
J gene: TRBJ2-7; V gene: TRBV15; D gene: TRBD2; CDR3 DNA: TGTGCCACCAGCAGAGGGGGCGGGAGAGGCTACGAGCAGTACTTC; CDR3 protein: CATSRGGGRGYEQYF
J gene: TRBJ2-5; V gene: TRBV4-3; D gene: TRBD2; CDR3 DNA: TGCGCCAGCAGCCATTTAGCGGGCCAAGAGACCCAGTACTTC; CDR3 protein: CASSHLAGQETQYF
J gene: TRBJ2-5; V gene: TRBV7-8; D gene: -; CDR3 DNA: TGTGCCAGCAGCTTAGACCAGGCTAGGGGCTCGGAGACCCAGTACTTC; CDR3 protein: CASSLDQARGSETQYF
J gene: TRBJ1-1; V gene: TRBV5-6; D gene: TRBD1; CDR3 DNA: TGTGCCAGCAGCTTTCTTCCGACAGGGCACACTGAAGCTTTCTTT; CDR3 protein: CASSFLPTGHTEAFF
J gene: TRBJ1-4; V gene: TRBV19; D gene: -; CDR3 DNA: TGTGCCAGTAGTACTACGCCGGGACATATAGCAAAACTGTTTTTT; CDR3 protein: CASSTTPGHIAKLFF
J gene: TRBJ1-2; V gene: TRBV9; D gene: TRBD1; CDR3 DNA: TGTGCCAGCAGCCGAGGGACAGGGATCGGTTGGGGCTACACCTTC; CDR3 protein: CASSRGTGIGWGYTF
J gene: TRBJ1-1; V gene: TRBV4-1; D gene: -; CDR3 DNA: TGCGCCAGCAGGGGGGGAACCGTGAACACTGAAGCTTTCTTT; CDR3 protein: CASRGGTVNTEAFF
J gene: TRBJ2-7; V gene: TRBV28; D gene: -; CDR3 DNA: TGTGCCAGCAGTTTGTATATAACCTACGAGCAGTACTTC; CDR3 protein: CASSLYITYEQYF
J gene: TRBJ2-1; V gene: TRBV5-6; D gene: -; CDR3 DNA: TGTGCCAGCAATGGTAAGGGGCGCGGTGAGCAGTTCTTC; CDR3 protein: CASNGKGRGEQFF
J gene: TRBJ2-7; V gene: TRBV6-5; D gene: TRBD1; CDR3 DNA: TGTGCCAGCAGTTACTCAGGGACAGGAATTTACGAGCAGTACTTC; CDR3 protein: CASSYSGTGIYEQYF
J gene: TRBJ1-1; V gene: TRBV20-1; D gene: -; CDR3 DNA: TGCAGTGCTACCGGCGACATTGAAGCTTTCTTT; CDR3 protein: CSATGDIEAFF
J gene: TRBJ1-5; V gene: TRBV30; D gene: TRBD1; CDR3 DNA: TGTGCCTGGAGTTACCAAATCTACTGGGGACAGGGGGGCCATCAGCCCCAGCATTTT; CDR3 protein: CAWSYQIYWGQGGHQPQHF
J gene: TRBJ1-5; V gene: TRBV18; D gene: -; CDR3 DNA: TGTGCCAGCTCGAACCGGGATCAGCCCCAGCATTTT; CDR3 protein: CASSNRDQPQHF
J gene: TRBJ1-2; V gene: TRBV19; D gene: TRBD1; CDR3 DNA: TGTGCCAGTAGTATAGCAGGGGGCGCGGGCTACACCTTC; CDR3 protein: CASSIAGGAGYTF
J gene: TRBJ1-2; V gene: TRBV19; D gene: TRBD1; CDR3 DNA: TGTGCCAGTAGTAAAGACCGGTCAGGGGGCGAGGGCTACACCTTC; CDR3 protein: CASSKDRSGGEGYTF
J gene: TRBJ2-2; V gene: TRBV6-5; D gene: -; CDR3 DNA: TGTGCCAGCACCTCACCCGGGACAAACACCGGGGAGCTGTTTTTT; CDR3 protein: CASTSPGTNTGELFF
J gene: TRBJ2-1; V gene: TRBV7-9; D gene: -; CDR3 DNA: TGTGCCAGCAGCCATGGAGCGGGCTCCTACAATGAGCAGTTCTTC; CDR3 protein: CASSHGAGSYNEQFF
J gene: TRBJ2-7; V gene: TRBV30; D gene: TRBD1; CDR3 DNA: TGTGCCTGGAGTCGTGGTTCAGGGGGATACTACGAGCAGTACTTC; CDR3 protein: CAWSRGSGGYYEQYF